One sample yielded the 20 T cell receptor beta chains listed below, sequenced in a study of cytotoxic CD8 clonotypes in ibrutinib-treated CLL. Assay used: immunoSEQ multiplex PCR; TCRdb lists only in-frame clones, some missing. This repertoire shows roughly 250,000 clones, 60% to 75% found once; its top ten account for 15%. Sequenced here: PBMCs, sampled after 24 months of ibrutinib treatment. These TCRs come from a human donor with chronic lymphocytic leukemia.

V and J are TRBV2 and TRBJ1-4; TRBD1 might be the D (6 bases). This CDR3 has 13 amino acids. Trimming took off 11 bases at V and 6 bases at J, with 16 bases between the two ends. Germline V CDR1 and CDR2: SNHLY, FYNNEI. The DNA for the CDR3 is TGTGCCTCCAGGGACAACTCGTATGAAAAACTGTTTTTT. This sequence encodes CASRDNSYEKLFF.

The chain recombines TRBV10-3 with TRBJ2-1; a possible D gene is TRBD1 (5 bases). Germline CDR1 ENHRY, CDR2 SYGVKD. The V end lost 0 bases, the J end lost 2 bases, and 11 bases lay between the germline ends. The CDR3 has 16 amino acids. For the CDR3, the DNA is TGTGCCATCAGTGAGTCAGGGGTTGTTACCTACAATGAGCAGTTCTTC. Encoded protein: CAISESGVVTYNEQFF.

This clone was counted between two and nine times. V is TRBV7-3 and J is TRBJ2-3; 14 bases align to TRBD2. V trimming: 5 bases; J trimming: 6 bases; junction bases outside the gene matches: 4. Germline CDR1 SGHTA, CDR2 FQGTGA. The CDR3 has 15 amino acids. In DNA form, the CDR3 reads TGTGCCAGCAGCGCGGGACTAGCGGGAGTGGATACGCAGTATTTT. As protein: CASSAGLAGVDTQYF. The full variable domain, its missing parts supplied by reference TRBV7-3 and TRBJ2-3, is GAGVSQTPSNKVTEKGKYVELRCDPISGHTALYWYRQSLGQGPEFLIYFQGTGAADDSGLPNDRFFAVRPEGSVSTLKIQRTERGDSAVYLCASSAGLAGVDTQYFGPGTRLTVL.

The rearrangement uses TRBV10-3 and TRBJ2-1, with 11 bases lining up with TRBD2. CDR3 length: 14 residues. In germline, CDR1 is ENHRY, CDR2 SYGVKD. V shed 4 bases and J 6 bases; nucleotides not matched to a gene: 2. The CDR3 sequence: CAISATSGSNEQFF. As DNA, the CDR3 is TGTGCCATCAGTGCTACTAGCGGGAGCAATGAGCAGTTCTTC.

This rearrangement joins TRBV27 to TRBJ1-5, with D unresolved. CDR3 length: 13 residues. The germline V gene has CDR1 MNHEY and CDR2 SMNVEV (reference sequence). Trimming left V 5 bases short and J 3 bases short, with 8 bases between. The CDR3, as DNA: TGTGCCAGCAGTCCTATCACCAATCAGCCCCAGCATTTT. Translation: CASSPITNQPQHF.

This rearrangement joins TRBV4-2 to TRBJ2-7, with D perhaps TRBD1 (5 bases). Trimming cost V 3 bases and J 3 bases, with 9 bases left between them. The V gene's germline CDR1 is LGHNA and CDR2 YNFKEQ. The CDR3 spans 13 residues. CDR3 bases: TGTGCCAGCAGCCACTCAGACAGCTACGAGCAGTACTTC. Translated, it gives CASSHSDSYEQYF.

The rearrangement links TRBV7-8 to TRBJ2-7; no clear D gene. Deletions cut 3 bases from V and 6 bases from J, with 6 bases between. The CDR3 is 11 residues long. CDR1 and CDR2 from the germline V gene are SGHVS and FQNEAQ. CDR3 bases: TGTGCCAGCAGCTTGAGCTCCGAGCAGTACTTC. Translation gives CASSLSSEQYF.

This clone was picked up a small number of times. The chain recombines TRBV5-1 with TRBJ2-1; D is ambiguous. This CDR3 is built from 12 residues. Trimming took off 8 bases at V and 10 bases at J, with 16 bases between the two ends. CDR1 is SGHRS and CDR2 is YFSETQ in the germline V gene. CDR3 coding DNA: TGCGCCAGTGCCGAGGTCCTTGTGGAGCAGTTCTTC. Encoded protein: CASAEVLVEQFF.

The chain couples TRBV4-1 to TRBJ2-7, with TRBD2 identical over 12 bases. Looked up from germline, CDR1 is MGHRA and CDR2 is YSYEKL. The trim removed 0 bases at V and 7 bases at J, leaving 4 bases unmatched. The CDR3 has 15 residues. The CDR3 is CASSQETSGSREQYF. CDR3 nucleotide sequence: TGCGCCAGCAGCCAAGAGACTAGCGGGAGTAGGGAGCAGTACTTC.

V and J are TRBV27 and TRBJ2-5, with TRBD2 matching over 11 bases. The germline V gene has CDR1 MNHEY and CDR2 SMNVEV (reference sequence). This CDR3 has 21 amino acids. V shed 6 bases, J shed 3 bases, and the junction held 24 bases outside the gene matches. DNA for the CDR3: TGTGCCAGCAGCCTCCGTGGAGGGGTGGGACTAGCGGCGCCCGAGGAAGAGACCCAGTACTTC. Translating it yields CASSLRGGVGLAAPEEETQYF.

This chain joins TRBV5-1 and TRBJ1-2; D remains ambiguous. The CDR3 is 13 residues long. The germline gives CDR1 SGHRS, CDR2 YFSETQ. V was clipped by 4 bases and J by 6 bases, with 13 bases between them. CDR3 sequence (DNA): TGCGCCAGCAGCGCGAACGTAGACAATGGCTACACCTTC. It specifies CASSANVDNGYTF.

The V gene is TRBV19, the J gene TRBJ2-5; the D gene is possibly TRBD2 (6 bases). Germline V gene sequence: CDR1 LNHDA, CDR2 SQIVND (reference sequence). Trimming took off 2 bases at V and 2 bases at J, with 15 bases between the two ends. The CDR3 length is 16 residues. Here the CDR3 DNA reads TGTGCCAGTAGTATACTCGGACTGGACTATCAAGAGACCCAGTACTTC. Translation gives CASSILGLDYQETQYF.

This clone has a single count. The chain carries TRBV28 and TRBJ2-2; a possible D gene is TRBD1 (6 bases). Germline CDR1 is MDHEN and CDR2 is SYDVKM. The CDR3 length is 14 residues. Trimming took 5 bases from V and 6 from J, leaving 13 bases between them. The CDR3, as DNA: TGTGCCAGCAGTACCCCACAGGGATCCGGGGAGCTGTTTTTT. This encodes CASSTPQGSGELFF.

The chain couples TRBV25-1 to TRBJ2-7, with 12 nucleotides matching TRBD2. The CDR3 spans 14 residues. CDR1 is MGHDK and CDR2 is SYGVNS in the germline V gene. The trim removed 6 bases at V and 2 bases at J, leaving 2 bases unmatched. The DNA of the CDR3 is TGTGCCAGCAGCCGGACTAGCGGGGCCTACGAGCAGTACTTC. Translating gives CASSRTSGAYEQYF.

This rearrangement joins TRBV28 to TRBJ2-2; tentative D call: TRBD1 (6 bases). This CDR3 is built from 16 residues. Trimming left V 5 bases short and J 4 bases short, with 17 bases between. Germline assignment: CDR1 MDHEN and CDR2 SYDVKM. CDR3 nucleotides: TGTGCCAGCAGTCTTACAGGGAGCCGAATCACCGGGGAGCTGTTTTTT. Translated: CASSLTGSRITGELFF. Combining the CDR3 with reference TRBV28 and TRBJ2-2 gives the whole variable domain DVKVTQSSRYLVKRTGEKVFLECVQDMDHENMFWYRQDPGLGLRLIYFSYDVKMKEKGDIPEGYSVSREKKERFSLILESASTNQTSMYLCASSLTGSRITGELFFGEGSRLTVL.

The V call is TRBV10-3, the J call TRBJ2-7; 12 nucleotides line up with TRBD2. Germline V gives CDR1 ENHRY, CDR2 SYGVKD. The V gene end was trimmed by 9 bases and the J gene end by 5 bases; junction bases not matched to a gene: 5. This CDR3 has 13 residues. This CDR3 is CAIKTSGSDEQYF. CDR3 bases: TGTGCCATTAAGACTAGCGGGAGCGACGAGCAGTACTTC.

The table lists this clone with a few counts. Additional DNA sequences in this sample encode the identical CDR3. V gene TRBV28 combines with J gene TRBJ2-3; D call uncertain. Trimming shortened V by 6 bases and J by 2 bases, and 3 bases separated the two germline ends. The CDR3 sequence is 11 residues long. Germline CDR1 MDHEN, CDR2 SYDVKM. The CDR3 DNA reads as TGTGCCAGCAGCACCACAGATACGCAGTATTTT. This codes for CASSTTDTQYF.

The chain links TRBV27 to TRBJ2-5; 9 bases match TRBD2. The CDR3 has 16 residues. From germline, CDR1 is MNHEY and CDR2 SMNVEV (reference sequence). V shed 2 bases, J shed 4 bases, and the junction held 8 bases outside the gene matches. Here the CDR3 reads CASSLGREGLGETQYF. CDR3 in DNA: TGTGCCAGCAGTTTAGGGCGGGAGGGCCTTGGAGAGACCCAGTACTTC.

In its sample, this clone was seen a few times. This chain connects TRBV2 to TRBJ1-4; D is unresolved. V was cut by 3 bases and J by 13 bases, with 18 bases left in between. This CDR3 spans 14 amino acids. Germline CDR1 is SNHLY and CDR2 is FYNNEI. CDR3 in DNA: TGTGCCAGCAGTGATGGATTGGCCAAACATAGACTGTTTTTT. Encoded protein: CASSDGLAKHRLFF.

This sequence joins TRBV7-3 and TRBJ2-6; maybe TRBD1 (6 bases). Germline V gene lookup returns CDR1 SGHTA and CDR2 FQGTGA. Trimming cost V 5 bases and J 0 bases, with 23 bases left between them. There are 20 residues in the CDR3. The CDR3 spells CASSTPPGTYVSSGANVLTF. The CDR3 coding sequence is TGTGCCAGCAGCACCCCCCCCGGGACATATGTAAGCTCTGGGGCCAACGTCCTGACTTTC.